This is a list of T cell receptor beta chains from one sample in a study of blood T cell repertoires in COVID-19. The data were produced by immunoSEQ multiplex PCR, yet TCRdb's version contains in-frame clones alone and is incomplete. Of 270,000 or so clones in the sample, approximately 86% are singletons; the top ten hold roughly 3%. Sequenced material: peripheral blood. These receptors were obtained from a woman aged 18-29 years with acute or convalescent COVID-19. CDR3s include the opening cysteine and the closing phenylalanine or tryptophan. D genes are given only for firm matches. Expanded clones get a size class; other rows say once, few or many, or leave the size out.

abundance: once; j_gene: TRBJ2-7; v_gene: TRBV29-1; len: 13; d_gene: TRBD1; CDR3aa: CSVHTGGIYEQYF; CDR3nt: TGCAGCGTTCATACAGGGGGCATATACGAGCAGTACTTC
abundance: once; j_gene: TRBJ1-5; v_gene: TRBV3-1/TRBV3-2; len: 16; d_gene: TRBD1; CDR3aa: CASSHGTAYSNQPQHF; CDR3nt: TGTGCCAGCAGCCATGGGACAGCTTATAGCAATCAGCCCCAGCATTTT
abundance: few; j_gene: TRBJ2-3; v_gene: TRBV4-2; len: 17; d_gene: TRBD2; CDR3aa: CASSQDGGTSGGDTQYF; CDR3nt: TGTGCCAGCAGCCAAGATGGCGGGACTAGCGGGGGAGATACGCAGTATTTT
abundance: -; j_gene: TRBJ2-5; v_gene: TRBV7-6; len: 11; d_gene: -; CDR3aa: CASSPKETQYF; CDR3nt: TGTGCCAGCAGTCCCAAAGAGACCCAGTACTTC
abundance: -; j_gene: TRBJ2-7; v_gene: TRBV18; len: 12; d_gene: TRBD1; CDR3aa: CASSPGTGTVSF; CDR3nt: TGTGCCAGCTCACCAGGAACTGGGACAGTCTCCTTC
abundance: -; j_gene: TRBJ2-7; v_gene: TRBV3-1/TRBV3-2; len: 11; d_gene: -; CDR3aa: CASSRASEQYF; CDR3nt: TGTGCCAGCAGCCGGGCCTCCGAGCAGTACTTC
abundance: -; j_gene: TRBJ2-7; v_gene: TRBV4-3; len: 17; d_gene: -; CDR3aa: CASSPHSGTTFTYEQYF; CDR3nt: TGCGCCAGCAGCCCCCATTCCGGGACAACATTTACCTACGAGCAGTACTTC
abundance: -; j_gene: TRBJ2-2; v_gene: TRBV30; len: 16; d_gene: TRBD2; CDR3aa: CAWSVRAGEATGELFF; CDR3nt: TGTGCCTGGAGTGTACGGGCGGGAGAAGCAACCGGGGAGCTGTTTTTT
abundance: few; j_gene: TRBJ2-3; v_gene: TRBV11-3; len: 14; d_gene: TRBD2; CDR3aa: CASSLYPSGKTQYF; CDR3nt: TGTGCCAGCAGCTTATACCCTAGCGGGAAGACGCAGTATTTT
abundance: -; j_gene: TRBJ2-7; v_gene: TRBV29-1; len: 14; d_gene: TRBD2; CDR3aa: CSVSPSGRAYEQYF; CDR3nt: TGCAGCGTTTCGCCCAGCGGGAGAGCCTACGAGCAGTACTTC
abundance: few; j_gene: TRBJ2-1; v_gene: TRBV4-1; len: 13; d_gene: -; CDR3aa: CASSQAGGYEQFF; CDR3nt: TGCGCCAGCAGCCAAGCTGGAGGGTATGAGCAGTTCTTC
abundance: once; j_gene: TRBJ1-2; v_gene: TRBV18; len: 13; d_gene: -; CDR3aa: CASSPLENYGYTF; CDR3nt: TGTGCCAGCTCACCTCTAGAAAACTATGGCTACACCTTC
abundance: -; j_gene: TRBJ2-1; v_gene: TRBV10-3; len: 16; d_gene: TRBD2; CDR3aa: CAISEPGLAGDNEQFF; CDR3nt: TGTGCCATCAGTGAGCCAGGACTAGCGGGGGACAATGAGCAGTTCTTC
abundance: -; j_gene: TRBJ1-1; v_gene: TRBV27; len: 13; d_gene: -; CDR3aa: CASSLSLNTEAFF; CDR3nt: TGTGCCAGCAGTTTGTCTTTGAACACTGAAGCTTTCTTT
abundance: -; j_gene: TRBJ1-2; v_gene: TRBV7-2; len: 14; d_gene: -; CDR3aa: CASSPHSAGGGYTF; CDR3nt: TGTGCCAGCAGCCCCCATTCCGCCGGAGGAGGCTACACCTTC
abundance: -; j_gene: TRBJ1-4; v_gene: TRBV19; len: 15; d_gene: -; CDR3aa: CASINGRATNEKLFF; CDR3nt: TGTGCCAGTATAAACGGGAGGGCAACTAATGAAAAACTGTTTTTT
abundance: few; j_gene: TRBJ1-2; v_gene: TRBV19; len: 14; d_gene: TRBD1; CDR3aa: CASSRGQGPYGYTF; CDR3nt: TGTGCCAGTAGTAGGGGACAGGGCCCCTATGGCTACACCTTC
abundance: -; j_gene: TRBJ2-1; v_gene: TRBV7-9; len: 18; d_gene: TRBD2; CDR3aa: CASSLGQGAGASYNEQFF; CDR3nt: TGTGCCAGCAGCTTAGGCCAGGGCGCGGGAGCTAGTTACAATGAGCAGTTCTTC
abundance: -; j_gene: TRBJ1-1; v_gene: TRBV3-1/TRBV3-2; len: 15; d_gene: -; CDR3aa: CASSQEEGVSTEAFF; CDR3nt: TGTGCCAGCAGCCAAGAAGAGGGAGTGAGCACTGAAGCTTTCTTT
abundance: few; j_gene: TRBJ1-2; v_gene: TRBV6-5; len: 13; d_gene: -; CDR3aa: CASVTGTTYGYTF; CDR3nt: TGTGCCAGCGTTACAGGGACCACCTATGGCTACACCTTC
abundance: -; j_gene: TRBJ2-2; v_gene: TRBV24-1; len: 15; d_gene: -; CDR3aa: CATSDLRTPPGELFF; CDR3nt: TGTGCCACCAGTGATTTGAGGACTCCCCCCGGGGAGCTGTTTTTT
abundance: -; j_gene: TRBJ2-3; v_gene: TRBV11-2; len: 15; d_gene: -; CDR3aa: CASSSSQVSTDTQYF; CDR3nt: TGTGCCAGCAGCAGTAGTCAGGTCAGCACAGATACGCAGTATTTT
abundance: -; j_gene: TRBJ2-3; v_gene: TRBV6-5; len: 16; d_gene: TRBD1; CDR3aa: CASSYWTGSSTDTQYF; CDR3nt: TGTGCCAGCAGTTACTGGACAGGGTCAAGCACAGATACGCAGTATTTT
abundance: -; j_gene: TRBJ2-1; v_gene: TRBV3-1/TRBV3-2; len: 15; d_gene: TRBD2; CDR3aa: CASSPTSGIYNEQFF; CDR3nt: TGTGCCAGCAGCCCGACTAGCGGGATATACAATGAGCAGTTCTTC
abundance: -; j_gene: TRBJ2-5; v_gene: TRBV18; len: 13; d_gene: -; CDR3aa: CASSPPSEETQYF; CDR3nt: TGTGCCAGCTCACCACCGTCAGAAGAGACCCAGTACTTC
abundance: once; j_gene: TRBJ2-7; v_gene: TRBV5-8; len: 14; d_gene: TRBD1; CDR3aa: CASGYRDRDSEQYF; CDR3nt: TGTGCCAGCGGCTACCGGGACAGGGACAGCGAGCAGTACTTC
abundance: -; j_gene: TRBJ2-3; v_gene: TRBV6-5; len: 15; d_gene: TRBD2; CDR3aa: CASSNGRAEGDTQYF; CDR3nt: TGTGCCAGCAGTAACGGGAGGGCCGAAGGGGATACGCAGTATTTT
abundance: -; j_gene: TRBJ2-5; v_gene: TRBV27; len: 13; d_gene: TRBD2; CDR3aa: CASSKPGGETQYF; CDR3nt: TGTGCCAGCAGCAAACCGGGGGGAGAGACCCAGTACTTC
abundance: -; j_gene: TRBJ1-6; v_gene: TRBV11-2; len: 15; d_gene: TRBD1; CDR3aa: CASSPDRGPNSPLHF; CDR3nt: TGTGCCAGCAGCCCGGACAGGGGGCCCAATTCACCCCTCCACTTT
abundance: -; j_gene: TRBJ1-1; v_gene: TRBV27; len: 14; d_gene: -; CDR3aa: CASSSPPRNTEAFF; CDR3nt: TGTGCCAGCAGTTCCCCCCCCCGGAACACTGAAGCTTTCTTT
abundance: -; j_gene: TRBJ2-2; v_gene: TRBV7-3; len: 12; d_gene: -; CDR3aa: CASSRGAGELFF; CDR3nt: TGTGCCAGCAGCCGAGGCGCCGGGGAGCTGTTTTTT
abundance: -; j_gene: TRBJ1-4; v_gene: TRBV5-4; len: 14; d_gene: TRBD1; CDR3aa: CASSRGGQNEKLFF; CDR3nt: TGTGCCAGCAGCCGGGGGGGACAGAATGAAAAACTGTTTTTT
abundance: -; j_gene: TRBJ2-3; v_gene: TRBV7-2; len: 14; d_gene: TRBD2; CDR3aa: CASSSGRAPDTQYF; CDR3nt: TGTGCCAGCAGCAGCGGGAGGGCTCCAGATACGCAGTATTTT
abundance: once; j_gene: TRBJ1-2; v_gene: TRBV10-2; len: 15; d_gene: -; CDR3aa: CASSDTGGPSYGYTF; CDR3nt: TGCGCCAGCAGTGACACGGGGGGCCCTAGCTATGGCTACACCTTC
abundance: -; j_gene: TRBJ2-5; v_gene: TRBV3-1/TRBV3-2; len: 18; d_gene: TRBD2; CDR3aa: CASRPGLAGGGVGETQYF; CDR3nt: TGTGCCAGCAGGCCGGGACTAGCGGGAGGGGGCGTGGGGGAGACCCAGTACTTC
abundance: few; j_gene: TRBJ1-5; v_gene: TRBV3-1/TRBV3-2; len: 15; d_gene: -; CDR3aa: CASSQGSPGNQPQHF; CDR3nt: TGTGCCAGCAGCCAAGGGTCACCGGGCAATCAGCCCCAGCATTTT
abundance: -; j_gene: TRBJ1-1; v_gene: TRBV2; len: 12; d_gene: -; CDR3aa: CASETQDTEAFF; CDR3nt: TGTGCCAGCGAAACACAGGACACTGAAGCTTTCTTT
abundance: -; j_gene: TRBJ1-1; v_gene: TRBV5-1; len: 14; d_gene: -; CDR3aa: CASSLGSTGTEAFF; CDR3nt: TGCGCCAGCAGCTTGGGCAGTACGGGCACTGAAGCTTTCTTT
abundance: -; j_gene: TRBJ2-2; v_gene: TRBV4-2; len: 16; d_gene: TRBD2; CDR3aa: CASSQPGLAVSGELFF; CDR3nt: TGTGCCAGCAGCCAACCGGGACTAGCGGTATCCGGGGAGCTGTTTTTT
abundance: -; j_gene: TRBJ2-1; v_gene: TRBV2; len: 15; d_gene: -; CDR3aa: CASSDGFDFYNEQFF; CDR3nt: TGTGCCAGCAGTGATGGTTTTGACTTTTACAATGAGCAGTTCTTC
abundance: many; j_gene: TRBJ2-7; v_gene: TRBV6-5; len: 14; d_gene: -; CDR3aa: CASMSVGIVYEQYF; CDR3nt: TGTGCCAGCATGTCGGTCGGTATCGTGTACGAGCAGTACTTC
abundance: -; j_gene: TRBJ1-1; v_gene: TRBV6-5; len: 13; d_gene: -; CDR3aa: CASSYGHFGRAFF; CDR3nt: TGTGCCAGCAGTTACGGGCACTTCGGTCGGGCTTTCTTT